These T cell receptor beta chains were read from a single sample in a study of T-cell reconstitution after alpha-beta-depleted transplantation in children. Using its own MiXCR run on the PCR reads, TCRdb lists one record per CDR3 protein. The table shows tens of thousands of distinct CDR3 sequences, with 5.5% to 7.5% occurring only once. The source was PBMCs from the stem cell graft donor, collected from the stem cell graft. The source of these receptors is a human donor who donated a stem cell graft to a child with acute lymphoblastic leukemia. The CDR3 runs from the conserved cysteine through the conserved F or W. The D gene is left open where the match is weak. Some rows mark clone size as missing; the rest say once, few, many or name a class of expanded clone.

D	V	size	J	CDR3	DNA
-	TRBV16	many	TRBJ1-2	CASSPLYGYTF	TGTGCCAGCAGCCCACTCTATGGCTACACCTTC
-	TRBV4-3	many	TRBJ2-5	CASSQDRAEEETQYF	TGCGCCAGCAGCCAAGATCGGGCAGAAGAAGAGACCCAGTACTTC
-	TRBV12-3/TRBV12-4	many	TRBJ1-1	CASTLQGGGTEAFF	TGTGCCAGCACTCTACAGGGTGGAGGCACTGAAGCTTTCTTT
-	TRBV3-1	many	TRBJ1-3	CASSQEGYSGNTIYF	TGTGCCAGCAGCCAAGAGGGATACTCTGGAAACACCATATATTTT
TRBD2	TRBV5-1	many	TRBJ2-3	CASSLVGTSGTDTQYF	TGCGCCAGCAGCTTGGTTGGGACTAGCGGCACAGATACGCAGTATTTT
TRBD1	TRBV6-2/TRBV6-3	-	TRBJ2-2	CASSPQGAGTGELFF	TGTGCCAGCAGTCCACAGGGGGCCGGCACCGGGGAGCTGTTTTTT
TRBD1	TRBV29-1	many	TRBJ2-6	CSVALTGTGANVLTF	TGCAGCGTGGCCTTGACAGGGACTGGGGCCAACGTCCTGACTTTC
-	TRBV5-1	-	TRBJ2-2	CASSYPIAGELFF	TGCGCCAGCAGCTACCCCATCGCCGGGGAGCTGTTTTTT
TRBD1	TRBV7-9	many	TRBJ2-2	CASSLDRVTGELFF	TGTGCCAGCAGCCTAGACAGGGTCACCGGGGAGCTGTTTTTT
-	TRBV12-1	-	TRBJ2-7	CASSSRGAYEQYF	TGCGCCAGCAGCTCCAGGGGAGCCTACGAGCAGTACTTC
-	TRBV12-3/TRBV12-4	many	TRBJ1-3	CASSPHTGNTIYF	TGTGCCAGCAGTCCGCACACGGGAAACACCATATATTTT
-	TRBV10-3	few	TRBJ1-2	CAISRIQENYGYTF	TGTGCCATCAGTAGGATACAGGAAAACTATGGCTACACCTTC
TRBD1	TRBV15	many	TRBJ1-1	CATSSVDRGQTEAFF	TGTGCCACCAGCAGCGTCGACAGGGGGCAAACTGAAGCTTTCTTT
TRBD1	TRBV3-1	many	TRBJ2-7	CASSQEHRGPYEQYF	TGTGCCAGCAGCCAAGAGCACAGGGGGCCCTACGAGCAGTACTTC
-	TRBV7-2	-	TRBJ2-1	CASSLALGFYNEQFF	TGTGCCAGCAGCTTAGCGCTTGGGTTCTACAATGAGCAGTTCTTC
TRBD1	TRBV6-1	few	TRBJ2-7	CASSRRQGIYEQYF	TGTGCCAGCAGTCGGAGACAGGGGATCTACGAGCAGTACTTC
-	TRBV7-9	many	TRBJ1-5	CASSLQQSPQHF	TGTGCCAGCAGCTTACAACAGTCGCCCCAGCATTTT
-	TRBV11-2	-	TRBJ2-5	CASRFGGETQYF	TGTGCCAGCAGGTTTGGAGGGGAGACCCAGTACTTC
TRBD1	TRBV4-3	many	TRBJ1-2	CASSQEGRDRVGYTF	TGCGCCAGCAGCCAAGAAGGGAGGGACAGGGTTGGCTACACCTTC
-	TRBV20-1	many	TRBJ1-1	CSAANIEAFF	TGCAGTGCTGCGAATATAGAAGCTTTCTTT
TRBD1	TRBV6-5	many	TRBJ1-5	CASSYSDRGNQPQHF	TGTGCCAGCAGTTACTCCGACAGGGGCAATCAGCCCCAGCATTTT
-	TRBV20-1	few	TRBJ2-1	CSAEGASASYNEQFF	TGCAGTGCGGAGGGGGCGTCCGCTTCCTACAATGAGCAGTTCTTC
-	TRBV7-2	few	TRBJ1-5	CASSRTGLGGNQPQHF	TGTGCCAGCAGCCGCACAGGGCTGGGGGGCAATCAGCCCCAGCATTTT
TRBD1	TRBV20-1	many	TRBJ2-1	CSAIGQGHDYNEQFF	TGCAGTGCGATTGGACAGGGGCACGACTACAATGAGCAGTTCTTC
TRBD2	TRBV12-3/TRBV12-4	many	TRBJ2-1	CAVKESGRHYNEQFF	TGTGCCGTAAAGGAGAGCGGGAGGCACTACAATGAGCAGTTCTTC
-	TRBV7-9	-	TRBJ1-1	CASSLFPGLEYEAFF	TGTGCCAGCAGCTTATTCCCGGGGCTTGAATATGAAGCTTTCTTT
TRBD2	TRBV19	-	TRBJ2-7	CASSASGGSSYEQYF	TGTGCCAGTAGTGCAAGCGGGGGCTCCTCCTACGAGCAGTACTTC
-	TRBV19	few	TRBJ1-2	CASSRGDNLYYGYTF	TGTGCCAGTAGTCGGGGGGACAACCTATACTATGGCTACACCTTC
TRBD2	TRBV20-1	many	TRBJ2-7	CSAIPTSGMDEQYF	TGCAGTGCCATCCCGACTAGCGGGATGGACGAGCAGTACTTC
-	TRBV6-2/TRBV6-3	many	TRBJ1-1	CASSYGPEGGTEAFF	TGTGCCAGCAGTTACGGGCCTGAAGGGGGCACTGAAGCTTTCTTT
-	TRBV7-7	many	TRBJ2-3	CASSLDIGTDTQYF	TGTGCTAGCAGCTTAGATATTGGCACAGATACGCAGTATTTT
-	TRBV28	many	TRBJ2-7	CASSLRSRGSYEQYF	TGTGCCAGCAGTTTAAGGTCGCGCGGCTCCTACGAGCAGTACTTC
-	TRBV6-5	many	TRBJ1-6	CASTNRQSSYNSPLHF	TGTGCCAGCACAAATCGACAGAGCTCCTATAATTCACCCCTCCACTTT
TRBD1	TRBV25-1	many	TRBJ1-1	CASTQRAGGGGSTEAFF	TGTGCCAGCACCCAAAGGGCAGGGGGCGGCGGGAGCACTGAAGCTTTCTTT
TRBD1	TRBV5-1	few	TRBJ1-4	CASQDQGATNEKLFF	TGCGCCAGCCAAGATCAGGGGGCAACTAATGAAAAACTGTTTTTT
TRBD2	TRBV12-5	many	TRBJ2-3	CASGLPTGGRYF	TGTGCTAGTGGTTTGCCAACGGGGGGGCGGTATTTT
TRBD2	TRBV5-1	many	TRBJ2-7	CASSSGSGTYEQYF	TGCGCCAGCAGCTCGGGTAGCGGGACCTACGAGCAGTACTTC
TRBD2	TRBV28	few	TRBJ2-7	CASSTPGTSGYEQYF	TGTGCCAGCAGTACCCCCGGGACTAGCGGGTACGAGCAGTACTTC
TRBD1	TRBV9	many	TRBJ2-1	CASSVVPGTGWEQFF	TGTGCCAGCAGCGTAGTACCTGGGACAGGGTGGGAGCAGTTCTTC